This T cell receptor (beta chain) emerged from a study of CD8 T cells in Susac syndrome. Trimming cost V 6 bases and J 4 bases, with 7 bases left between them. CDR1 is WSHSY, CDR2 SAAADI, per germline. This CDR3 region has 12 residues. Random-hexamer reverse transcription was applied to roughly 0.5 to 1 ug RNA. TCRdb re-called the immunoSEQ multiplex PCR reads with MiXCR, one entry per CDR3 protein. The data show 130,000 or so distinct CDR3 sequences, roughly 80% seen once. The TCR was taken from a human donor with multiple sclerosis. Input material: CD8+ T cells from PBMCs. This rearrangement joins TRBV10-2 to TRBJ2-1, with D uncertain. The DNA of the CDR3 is TGCGCCAGCAGAGGACCATACAATGAGCAGTTCTTC. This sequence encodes CASRGPYNEQFF.